This TCR beta chain was profiled in a study of shared clonotypes between healthy human individuals. Terminally differentiated effector memory CD45RA+ cells were excluded by CCR7 positive selection of CD45RO-negative cells. Sequencing was performed with immunoSEQ multiplex PCR; in TCRdb, only in-frame clones are kept and a portion is missing. The sample holds more than 550,000 clones, 92% seen once. The CDR3 extends over 15 amino acids. Trimming took 1 base from V and 6 from J, leaving 17 bases between them. Per germline, CDR1 SGHRS and CDR2 YFSETQ. The chain recombines TRBV5-1 with TRBJ2-7, with a possible D match to TRBD2 (5 bases). The sequencing sample was made of naive CD8+ T cells sorted from blood. The receptor was isolated from a man aged 25 to 40 in good health. The CDR3 protein is CASSLSLSRRGEQYF. Written as DNA, the CDR3 is TGCGCCAGCAGCTTGTCCCTATCAAGACGGGGCGAGCAGTACTTC.